This T cell receptor beta chain was sequenced during a study of T cell repertoires in cytomegalovirus infection. This clonotype has a handful of counts. The germline V and J ends were trimmed by 3 bases and 3 bases, with 12 bases remaining between them. The CDR3 sequence is 15 residues long. TCRdb re-analysed the reads in MiXCR, keeping a single row per CDR3 protein. The table includes roughly 180,000 distinct CDR3 sequences, 28% detected once. Sequenced input: PBMCs. This TCR was sampled from a human donor in good health (CMV status not recorded). Some clones in this sample may be carry-over from other donors' samples. The V gene is TRBV12-3 or TRBV12-4, the J gene TRBJ1-5; tentatively, D is TRBD1 (5 bases). The CDR3 region is CASSLGGDFNQPQHF. CDR3 DNA sequence: TGTGCCAGCAGTTTGGGAGGGGACTTCAATCAGCCCCAGCATTTT.